This paragraph covers one TCR beta chain sequence. Trimming at V came to 3 bases and at J to 5 bases, leaving 6 bases not matched to a gene. This CDR3 is built from 15 residues. The germline gives CDR1 SGDLS, CDR2 YYNGEE. This entry belongs to a study of blood T cell repertoires in COVID-19. Study-wide context: Acute and convalescent COVID-19 samples came from the United States, Italy and Spain. T cells, B-cell-depleted T cells, or PBMCs supplied cDNA or gDNA.

The study drew participants aged about 18 to 95 years from some 24 US areas. Authors' analysis steps: Researchers report that nucleated cell counts were estimated from reference gene primer amplification. This table comes from immunoSEQ multiplex PCR, and its TCRdb copy is limited to in-frame clones, with some not included. That table supplies the V and J calls and clone size; D and trimming were determined from the DNA. The sample has 200,000 to 300,000 clones, about 91% seen once. V usage is TRBV9 and J usage is TRBJ2-2; 8 positions match TRBD1. The sequenced sample was PBMCs or T cells enriched from blood (not recorded which). This receptor was taken from a woman aged 40 to 49 with acute COVID-19. The CDR3 sequence is CASSAGQEPTGELFF. For the CDR3, the DNA is TGTGCCAGCAGCGCGGGACAGGAGCCGACCGGGGAGCTGTTTTTT.